The sequence of this TCR beta chain was determined in a study of human T cells and chemical hapten exposure. The study, taken as a whole, reports: Expanded TCR sets contained significantly more large CDR3 similarity clusters than controls.

For this clonotype: Its antigen remains unknown. This may come from a read error, since a much larger clone is one base off.

The time point was: patch test 3, about 24 weeks after DPC sensitization. Indicated treatment: therapeutic diphenylcyclopropenone sensitization with weekly scalp DPC. From the RACE reads, TCRdb called clonotypes with MiXCR, one entry per CDR3 protein. The sample has some 90,000 distinct CDR3 sequences, roughly 11% seen once. The input for sequencing was whole blood, taken in connection with sensitization to the hapten diphenylcyclopropenone (DPC). This clonotype was sampled from a woman aged 30 to 39 with alopecia areata. Some clones in this sample may be carry-over from other donors' samples.

The CDR3 nucleotides read TGTGCCAGCAGGATACTGGGGACTCTTCACGGGGGTGAGCAGTTCTTC. Translation: CASRILGTLHGGEQFF. The rearrangement links TRBV11-2 to TRBJ2-1; perhaps TRBD2 as D (6 bases). Germline CDR1 SGHAT, CDR2 FQNNGV. Trimming removed 6 bases at V and 9 bases at J, with 24 bases between. CDR3 length: 16 amino acids.